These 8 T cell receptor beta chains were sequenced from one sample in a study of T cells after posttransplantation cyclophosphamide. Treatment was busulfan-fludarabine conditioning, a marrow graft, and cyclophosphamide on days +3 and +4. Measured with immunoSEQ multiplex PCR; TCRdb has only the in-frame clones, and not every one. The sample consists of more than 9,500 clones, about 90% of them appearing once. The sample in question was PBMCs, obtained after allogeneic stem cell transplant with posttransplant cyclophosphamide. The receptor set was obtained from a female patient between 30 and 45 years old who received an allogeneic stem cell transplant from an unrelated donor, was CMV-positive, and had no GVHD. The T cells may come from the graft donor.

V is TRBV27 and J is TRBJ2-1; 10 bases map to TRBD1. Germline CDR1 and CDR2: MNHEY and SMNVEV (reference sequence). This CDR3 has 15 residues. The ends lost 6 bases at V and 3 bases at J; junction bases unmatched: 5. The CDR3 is CASRQRDRGYNEQFF. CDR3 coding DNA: TGTGCCAGCAGACAGCGGGACAGGGGCTACAATGAGCAGTTCTTC.

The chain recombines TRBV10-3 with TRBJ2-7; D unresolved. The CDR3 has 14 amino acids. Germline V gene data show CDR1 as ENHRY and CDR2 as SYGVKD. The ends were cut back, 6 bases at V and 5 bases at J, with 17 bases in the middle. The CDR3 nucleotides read TGTGCCATCAGCCCTGCCTGGGCAAACCACGAGCAGTACTTC. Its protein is CAISPAWANHEQYF.

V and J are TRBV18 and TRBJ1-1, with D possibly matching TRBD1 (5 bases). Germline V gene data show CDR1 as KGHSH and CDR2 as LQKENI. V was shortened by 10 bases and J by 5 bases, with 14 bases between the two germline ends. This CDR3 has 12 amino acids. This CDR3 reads CATWSAGTEAFF. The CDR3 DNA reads TGTGCCACCTGGTCCGCAGGGACTGAAGCTTTCTTT.

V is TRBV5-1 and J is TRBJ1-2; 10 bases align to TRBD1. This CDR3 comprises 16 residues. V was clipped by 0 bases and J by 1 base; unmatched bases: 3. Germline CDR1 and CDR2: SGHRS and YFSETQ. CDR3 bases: TGCGCCAGCAGCTTGGTGGACAGGGGGAATAACTATGGCTACACCTTC. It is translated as CASSLVDRGNNYGYTF.

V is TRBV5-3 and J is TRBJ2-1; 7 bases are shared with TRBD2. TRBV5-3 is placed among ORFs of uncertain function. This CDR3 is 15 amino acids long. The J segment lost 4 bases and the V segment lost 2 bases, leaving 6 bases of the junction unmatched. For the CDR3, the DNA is TGTGCCAGAAGCTTTTGCGGGGGACCTTACAATGAGCAGTTCTTC. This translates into CARSFCGGPYNEQFF.

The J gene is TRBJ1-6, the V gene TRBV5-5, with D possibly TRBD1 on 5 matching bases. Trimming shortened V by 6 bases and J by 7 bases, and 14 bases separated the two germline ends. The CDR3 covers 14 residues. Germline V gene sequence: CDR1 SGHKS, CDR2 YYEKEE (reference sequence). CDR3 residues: CASTTRVANSPLHF. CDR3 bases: TGTGCCAGCACCACCAGGGTGGCGAATTCACCCCTCCACTTT.

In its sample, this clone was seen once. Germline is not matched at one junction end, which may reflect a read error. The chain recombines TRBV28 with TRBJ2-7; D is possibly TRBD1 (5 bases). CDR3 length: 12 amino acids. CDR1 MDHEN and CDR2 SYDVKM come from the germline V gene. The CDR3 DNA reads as TGTGCCAGCAGTTCTTGGAAAACAGGTCCTCGATTC. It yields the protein CASSSWKTGPRF.

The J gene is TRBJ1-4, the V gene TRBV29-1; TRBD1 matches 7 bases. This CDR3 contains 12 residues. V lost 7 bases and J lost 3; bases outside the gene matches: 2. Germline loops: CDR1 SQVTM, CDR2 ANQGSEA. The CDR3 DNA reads TGCAGCGCGGGACAGTCTAATGAAAAACTGTTTTTT. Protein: CSAGQSNEKLFF. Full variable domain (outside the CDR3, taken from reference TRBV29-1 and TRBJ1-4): SAVISQKPSRDICQRGTSLTIQCQVDSQVTMMFWYRQQPGQSLTLIATANQGSEATYESGFVIDKFPISRPNLTFSTLTVSNMSPEDSSIYLCSAGQSNEKLFFGSGTQLSVL.